This T cell receptor beta chain was captured in a study of CD8 T cells in ankylosing spondylitis. Regarding the study as a whole: Within ankylosing spondylitis blood, a TCR beta motif made up of eight highly homologous variants appeared to be characteristic. Clones linked to disease were reported to show significant enrichment in matched ankylosing spondylitis synovial fluid.

TCRdb re-called the 5' RACE reads through MiXCR, storing one row per CDR3 protein. The table shows about 840,000 distinct CDR3 sequences, with approximately 12% occurring only once. A note on this clonotype: Antigen specificity is unknown.

V shed 0 bases and J shed 8 bases, with 10 bases lying between them. The CDR3 runs 13 residues. Germline V lookup: CDR1 SGHTA, CDR2 FQGNSA. This rearrangement joins TRBV7-2 to TRBJ1-2; D call uncertain. The sequence came from a male donor with ankylosing spondylitis. Input material: blood, either unsorted or a sorted T cell fraction (not recorded which). As DNA, the CDR3 is TGTGCCAGCAGCTTAGCCCAACGAGGAGGCTACACCTTC. It specifies CASSLAQRGGYTF.